This T cell receptor (beta chain) derives from a study of T-cell memory formation after mild COVID-19. TCRdb fed the 5' RACE reads into MiXCR, producing one record per CDR3 protein. Of roughly 240,000 distinct CDR3 sequences in the sample, around 15% are singletons; the top ten hold around a fifth. This clonotype was counted between two and nine times. Germline V gene lookup returns CDR1 SGHTA and CDR2 FQGNSA. CDR3 length: 14 amino acids. With 4 bases clipped from V and 5 bases from J, the junction kept 6 bases outside the gene matches. The V gene is TRBV7-2, the J gene TRBJ2-7, with TRBD1 matching over 9 bases. The clonotype comes from a man between 18 and 35 years old who had mild COVID-19 (a few samples of this study predate the infection). Cell type and time point are not known. The sample consisted of PBMCs or a T cell subset sorted from them (not recorded which). CDR3 amino acids: CASSWGQGLDEQYF. The DNA for the CDR3 is TGTGCCAGCAGCTGGGGACAGGGTTTGGACGAGCAGTACTTC.